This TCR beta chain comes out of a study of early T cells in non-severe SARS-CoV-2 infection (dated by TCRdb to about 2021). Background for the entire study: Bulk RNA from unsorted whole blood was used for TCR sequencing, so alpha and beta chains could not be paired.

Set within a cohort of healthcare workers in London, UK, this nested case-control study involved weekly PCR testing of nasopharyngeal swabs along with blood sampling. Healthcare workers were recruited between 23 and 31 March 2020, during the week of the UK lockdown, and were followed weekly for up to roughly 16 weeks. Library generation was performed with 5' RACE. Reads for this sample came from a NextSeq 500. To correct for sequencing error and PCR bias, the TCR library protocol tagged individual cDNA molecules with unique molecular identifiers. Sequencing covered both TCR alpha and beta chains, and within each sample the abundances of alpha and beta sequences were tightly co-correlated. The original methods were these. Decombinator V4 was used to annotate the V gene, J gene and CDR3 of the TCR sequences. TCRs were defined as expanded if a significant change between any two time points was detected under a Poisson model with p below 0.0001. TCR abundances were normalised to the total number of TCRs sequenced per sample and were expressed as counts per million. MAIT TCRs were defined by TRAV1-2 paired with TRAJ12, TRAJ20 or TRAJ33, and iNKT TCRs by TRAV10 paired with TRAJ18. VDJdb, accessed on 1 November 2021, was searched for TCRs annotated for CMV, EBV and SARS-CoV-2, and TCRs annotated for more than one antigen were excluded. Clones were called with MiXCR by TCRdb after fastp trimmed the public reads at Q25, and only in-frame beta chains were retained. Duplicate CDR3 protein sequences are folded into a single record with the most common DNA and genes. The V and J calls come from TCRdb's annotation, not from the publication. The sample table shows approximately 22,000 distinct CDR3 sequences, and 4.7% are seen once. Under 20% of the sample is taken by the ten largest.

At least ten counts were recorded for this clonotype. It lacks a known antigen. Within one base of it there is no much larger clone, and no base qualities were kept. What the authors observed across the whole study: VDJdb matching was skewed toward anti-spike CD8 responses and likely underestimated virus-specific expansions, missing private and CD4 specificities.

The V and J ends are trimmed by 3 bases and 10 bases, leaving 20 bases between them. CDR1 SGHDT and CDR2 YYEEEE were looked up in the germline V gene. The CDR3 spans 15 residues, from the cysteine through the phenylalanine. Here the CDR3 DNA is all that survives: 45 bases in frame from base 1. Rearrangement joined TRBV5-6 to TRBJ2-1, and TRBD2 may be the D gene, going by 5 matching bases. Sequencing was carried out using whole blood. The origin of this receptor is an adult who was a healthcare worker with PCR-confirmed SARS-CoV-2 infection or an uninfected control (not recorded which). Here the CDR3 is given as CASSSVRSRTGEQFF. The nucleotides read TGTGCCAGCAGCTCCGTCCGCAGCCGAACGGGGGAGCAGTTCTTC.